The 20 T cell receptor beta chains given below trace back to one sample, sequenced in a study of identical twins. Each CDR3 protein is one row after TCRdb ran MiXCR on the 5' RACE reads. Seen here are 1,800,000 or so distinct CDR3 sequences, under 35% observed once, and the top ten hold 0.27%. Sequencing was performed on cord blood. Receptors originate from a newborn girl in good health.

The CDR3 reads CASSLRTSGNYEQYF. For the CDR3, the DNA is TGCGCCAGCAGCCTGAGGACTAGCGGGAACTACGAGCAGTACTTC. V gene TRBV5-1 combines with J gene TRBJ2-7; the match to TRBD2 covers 12 bases. Germline V gene sequence: CDR1 SGHRS, CDR2 YFSETQ. With 4 bases clipped from V and 3 bases from J, the junction kept 5 bases outside the gene matches. This CDR3 spans 15 amino acids.

The CDR3 nucleotides are TGTGCCAGCAGCTTAGTAGTCCGACTAGTTCCCTACGAGCAGTACTTC. Protein product: CASSLVVRLVPYEQYF. This chain connects TRBV11-2 to TRBJ2-7, with D perhaps TRBD2 (6 bases). The CDR3 consists of 16 residues. From germline, CDR1 is SGHAT and CDR2 FQNNGV. The germline V and J ends were trimmed by 1 base and 2 bases, with 15 bases remaining between them.

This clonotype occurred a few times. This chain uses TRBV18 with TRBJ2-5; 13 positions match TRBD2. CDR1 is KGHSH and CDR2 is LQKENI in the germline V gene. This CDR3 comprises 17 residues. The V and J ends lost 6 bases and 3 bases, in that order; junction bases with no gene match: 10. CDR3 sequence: CASSRGLAGTTKETQYF. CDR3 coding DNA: TGTGCCAGCTCCCGGGGACTAGCGGGGACTACCAAAGAGACCCAGTACTTC.

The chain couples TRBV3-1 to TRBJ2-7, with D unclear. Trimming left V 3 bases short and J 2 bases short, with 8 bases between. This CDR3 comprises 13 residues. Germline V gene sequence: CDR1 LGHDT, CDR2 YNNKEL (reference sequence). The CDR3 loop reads CASSHGIAYEQYF. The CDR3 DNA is TGTGCCAGCAGCCATGGGATAGCCTACGAGCAGTACTTC.

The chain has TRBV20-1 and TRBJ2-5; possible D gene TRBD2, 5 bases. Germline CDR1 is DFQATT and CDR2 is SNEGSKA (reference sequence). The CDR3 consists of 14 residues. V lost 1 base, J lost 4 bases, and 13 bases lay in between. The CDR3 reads CSARGPLGGETQYF. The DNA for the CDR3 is TGCAGTGCTAGAGGTCCTCTAGGAGGAGAGACCCAGTACTTC.

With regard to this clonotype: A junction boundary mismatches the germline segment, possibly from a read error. CDR3 in amino acids: CAGSLAAGSYNEQFF. The CDR3 region has the DNA TGTGCCGGCAGCTTAGCCGCGGGTTCCTACAATGAGCAGTTCTTC. The rearrangement links TRBV7-2 to TRBJ2-1, with D perhaps TRBD2 (5 bases). The CDR3 runs 15 residues. Germline CDR1 reads SGHTA; CDR2 reads FQGNSA.

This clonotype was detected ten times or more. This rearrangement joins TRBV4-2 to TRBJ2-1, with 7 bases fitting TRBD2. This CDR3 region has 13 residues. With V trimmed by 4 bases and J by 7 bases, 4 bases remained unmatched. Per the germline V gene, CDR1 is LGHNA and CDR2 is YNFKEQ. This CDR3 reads CASSRLAENEQFF. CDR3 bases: TGTGCCAGCAGCCGACTAGCCGAAAATGAGCAGTTCTTC.

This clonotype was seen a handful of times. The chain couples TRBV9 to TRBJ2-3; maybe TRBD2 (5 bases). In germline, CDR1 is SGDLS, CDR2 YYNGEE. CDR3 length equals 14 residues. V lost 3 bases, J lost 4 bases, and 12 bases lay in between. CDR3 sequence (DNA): TGTGCCAGCAGCGAGCCCGGGGTGGCAGATACGCAGTATTTT. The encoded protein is CASSEPGVADTQYF.

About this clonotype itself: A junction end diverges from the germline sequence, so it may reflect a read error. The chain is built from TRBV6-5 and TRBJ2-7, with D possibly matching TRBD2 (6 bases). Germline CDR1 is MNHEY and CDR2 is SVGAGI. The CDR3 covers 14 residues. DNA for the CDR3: TGTACCAGCAGGTCGGAGGGCCTCACGGACGAGCAGTACTTC. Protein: CTSRSEGLTDEQYF.

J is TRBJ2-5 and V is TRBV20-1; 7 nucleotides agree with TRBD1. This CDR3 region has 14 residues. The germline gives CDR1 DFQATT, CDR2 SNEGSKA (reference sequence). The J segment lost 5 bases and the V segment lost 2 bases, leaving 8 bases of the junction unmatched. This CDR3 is CSARFEGASETQYF. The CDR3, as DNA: TGCAGTGCTAGATTTGAGGGGGCTTCCGAGACCCAGTACTTC.

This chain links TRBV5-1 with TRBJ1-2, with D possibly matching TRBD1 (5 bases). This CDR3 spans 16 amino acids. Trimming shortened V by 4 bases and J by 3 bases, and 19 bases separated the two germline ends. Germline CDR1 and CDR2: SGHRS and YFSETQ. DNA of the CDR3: TGCGCCAGCAGCCCCCGGGGCACCCTTGGGGACTATGGCTACACCTTC. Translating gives CASSPRGTLGDYGYTF.

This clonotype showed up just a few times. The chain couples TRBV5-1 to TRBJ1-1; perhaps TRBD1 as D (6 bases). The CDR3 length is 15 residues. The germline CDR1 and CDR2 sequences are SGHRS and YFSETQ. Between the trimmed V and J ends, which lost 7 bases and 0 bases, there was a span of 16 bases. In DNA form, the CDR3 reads TGCGCCAGCCGTTCAGGGGTTGGAGTGAACACTGAAGCTTTCTTT. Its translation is CASRSGVGVNTEAFF.

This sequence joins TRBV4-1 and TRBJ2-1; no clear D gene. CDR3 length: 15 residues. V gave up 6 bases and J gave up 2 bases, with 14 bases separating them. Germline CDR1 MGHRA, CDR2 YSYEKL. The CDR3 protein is CASRLLVGAYNEQFF. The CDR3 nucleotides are TGCGCCAGCAGGCTCCTAGTTGGGGCCTACAATGAGCAGTTCTTC.

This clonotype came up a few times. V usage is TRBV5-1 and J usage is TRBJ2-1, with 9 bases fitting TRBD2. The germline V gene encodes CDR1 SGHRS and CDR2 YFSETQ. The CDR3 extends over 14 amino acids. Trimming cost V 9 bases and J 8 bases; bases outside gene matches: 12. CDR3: CATSSSGGFYEQFF. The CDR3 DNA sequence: TGCGCCACCAGTTCCAGCGGGGGGTTCTATGAGCAGTTCTTC.

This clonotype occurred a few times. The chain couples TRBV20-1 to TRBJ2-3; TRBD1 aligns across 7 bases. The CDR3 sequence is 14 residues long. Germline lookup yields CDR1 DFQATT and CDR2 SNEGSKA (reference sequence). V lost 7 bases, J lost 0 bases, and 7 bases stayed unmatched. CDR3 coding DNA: TGCAGTGGAAACCCGACAGGGAGCACAGATACGCAGTATTTT. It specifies CSGNPTGSTDTQYF.

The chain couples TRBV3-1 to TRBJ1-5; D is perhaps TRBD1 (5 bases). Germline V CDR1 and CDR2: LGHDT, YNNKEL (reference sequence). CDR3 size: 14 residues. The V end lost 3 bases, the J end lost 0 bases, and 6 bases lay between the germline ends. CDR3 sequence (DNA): TGTGCCAGCAGCCACAGGGCTAGCAATCAGCCCCAGCATTTT. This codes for CASSHRASNQPQHF.

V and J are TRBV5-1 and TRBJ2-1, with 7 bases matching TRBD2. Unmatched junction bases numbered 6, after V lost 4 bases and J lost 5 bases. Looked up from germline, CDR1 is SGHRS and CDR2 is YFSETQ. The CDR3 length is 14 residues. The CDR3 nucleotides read TGCGCCAGCAGCCTCCAGACTAGCAACAATGAGCAGTTCTTC. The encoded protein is CASSLQTSNNEQFF.

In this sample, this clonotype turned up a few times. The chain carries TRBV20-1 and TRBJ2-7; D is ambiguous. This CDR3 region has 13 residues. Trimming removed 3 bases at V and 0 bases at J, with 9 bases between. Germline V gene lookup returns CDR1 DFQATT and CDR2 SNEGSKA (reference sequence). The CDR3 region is CSARGSSSYEQYF. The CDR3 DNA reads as TGCAGTGCTAGGGGCTCCTCCTCCTACGAGCAGTACTTC.

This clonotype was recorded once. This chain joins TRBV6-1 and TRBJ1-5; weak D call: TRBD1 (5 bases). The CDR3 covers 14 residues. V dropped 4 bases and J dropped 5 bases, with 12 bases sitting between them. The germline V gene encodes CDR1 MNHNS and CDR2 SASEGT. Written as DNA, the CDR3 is TGTGCCAGCAGTGCGGCGGGACGGTATCAGCCCCAGCATTTT. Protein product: CASSAAGRYQPQHF.

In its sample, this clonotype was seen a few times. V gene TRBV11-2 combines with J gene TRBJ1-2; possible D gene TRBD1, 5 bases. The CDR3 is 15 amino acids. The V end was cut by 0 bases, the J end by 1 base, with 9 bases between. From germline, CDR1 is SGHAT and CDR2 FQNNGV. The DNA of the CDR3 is TGTGCCAGCAGCTTAGATCTCAGGGTTAACTATGGCTACACCTTC. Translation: CASSLDLRVNYGYTF.